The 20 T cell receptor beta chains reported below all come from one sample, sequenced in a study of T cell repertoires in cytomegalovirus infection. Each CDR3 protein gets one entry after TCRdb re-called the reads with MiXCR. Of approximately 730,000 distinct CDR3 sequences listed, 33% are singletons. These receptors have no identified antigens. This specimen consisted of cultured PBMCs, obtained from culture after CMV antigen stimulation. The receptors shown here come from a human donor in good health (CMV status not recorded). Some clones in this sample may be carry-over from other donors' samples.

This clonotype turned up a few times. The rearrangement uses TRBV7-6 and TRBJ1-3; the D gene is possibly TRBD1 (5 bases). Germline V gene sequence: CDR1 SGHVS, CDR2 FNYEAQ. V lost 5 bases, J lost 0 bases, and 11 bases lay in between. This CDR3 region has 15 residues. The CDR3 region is CASSPAGVSGNTIYF. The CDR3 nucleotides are TGTGCCAGCAGCCCCGCGGGGGTCTCTGGAAACACCATATATTTT.

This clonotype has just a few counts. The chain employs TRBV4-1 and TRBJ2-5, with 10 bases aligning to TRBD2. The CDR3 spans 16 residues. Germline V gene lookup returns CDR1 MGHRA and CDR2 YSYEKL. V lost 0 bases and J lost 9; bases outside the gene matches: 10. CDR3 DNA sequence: TGCGCCAGCAGCCAAGACCCTAGCGGGGGTATCGAGCCCCAGTACTTC. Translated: CASSQDPSGGIEPQYF.

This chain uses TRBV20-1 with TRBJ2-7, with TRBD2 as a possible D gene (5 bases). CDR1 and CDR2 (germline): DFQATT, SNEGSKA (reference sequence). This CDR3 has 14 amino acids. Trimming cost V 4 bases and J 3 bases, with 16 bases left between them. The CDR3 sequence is CSAKPRGSHYEQYF. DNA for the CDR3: TGCAGTGCTAAACCCAGAGGGTCCCACTACGAGCAGTACTTC.

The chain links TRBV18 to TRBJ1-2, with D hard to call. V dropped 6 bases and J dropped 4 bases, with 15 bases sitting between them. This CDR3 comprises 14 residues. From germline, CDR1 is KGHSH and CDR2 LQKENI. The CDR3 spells CASSEGHQSYGYTF. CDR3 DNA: TGTGCCAGCTCTGAGGGCCATCAGAGCTATGGCTACACCTTC.

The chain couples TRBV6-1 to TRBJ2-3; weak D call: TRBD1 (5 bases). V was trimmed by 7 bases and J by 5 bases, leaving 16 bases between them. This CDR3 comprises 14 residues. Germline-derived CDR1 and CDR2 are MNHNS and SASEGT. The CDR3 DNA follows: TGTGCCAGCACCGAGGTCAGGGTAAGAGATACGCAGTATTTT. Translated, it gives CASTEVRVRDTQYF.

CDR3 coding DNA: TGTGCCACCAGCAGAGGAACAGGGGCTAATGAAAAACTGTTTTTT. Residues: CATSRGTGANEKLFF. This chain joins TRBV15 and TRBJ1-4, with TRBD1 matching 7 bases. Losses at the gene ends were 1 base for V and 3 bases for J; bases not matched to a gene: 2. Germline lookup yields CDR1 LNHNV and CDR2 YYDKDF (reference sequence). The CDR3 is made up of 15 amino acids.

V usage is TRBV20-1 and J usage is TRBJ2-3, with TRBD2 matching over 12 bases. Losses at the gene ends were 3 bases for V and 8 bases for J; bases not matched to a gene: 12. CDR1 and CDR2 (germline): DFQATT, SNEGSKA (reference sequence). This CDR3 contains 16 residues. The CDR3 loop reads CSARTSGGSFQATQYF. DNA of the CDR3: TGCAGTGCTAGGACTAGCGGGGGATCCTTCCAGGCTACGCAGTATTTT.

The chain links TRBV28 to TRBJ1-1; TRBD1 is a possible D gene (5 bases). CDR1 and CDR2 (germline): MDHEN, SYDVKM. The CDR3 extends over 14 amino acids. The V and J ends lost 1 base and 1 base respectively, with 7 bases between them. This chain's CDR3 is CASSLYDRNTEAFF. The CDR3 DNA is TGTGCCAGCAGTTTATACGACAGGAACACTGAAGCTTTCTTT.

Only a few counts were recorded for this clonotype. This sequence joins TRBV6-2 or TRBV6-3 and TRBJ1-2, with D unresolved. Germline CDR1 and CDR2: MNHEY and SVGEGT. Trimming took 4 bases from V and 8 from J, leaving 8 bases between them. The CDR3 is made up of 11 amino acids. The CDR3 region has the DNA TGTGCCAGCAGTTTTGGGCACGGCTACACCTTC. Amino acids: CASSFGHGYTF.

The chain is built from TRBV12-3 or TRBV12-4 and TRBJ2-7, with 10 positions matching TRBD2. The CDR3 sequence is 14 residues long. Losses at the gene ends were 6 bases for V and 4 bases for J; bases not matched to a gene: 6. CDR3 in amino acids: CASRRAGGQYEQYF. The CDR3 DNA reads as TGTGCCAGCAGACGAGCGGGAGGGCAGTACGAGCAGTACTTC.

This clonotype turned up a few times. CDR3 DNA sequence: TGTGCCAGCAGCTACCTGGGACAGGGAATGGCCGGGGAGCTGTTTTTT. Amino acids: CASSYLGQGMAGELFF. The chain recombines TRBV7-2 with TRBJ2-2; 9 bases align to TRBD1. Germline V gene sequence: CDR1 SGHTA, CDR2 FQGNSA. Trimming cost V 4 bases and J 6 bases; bases outside gene matches: 9. This CDR3 contains 16 residues.

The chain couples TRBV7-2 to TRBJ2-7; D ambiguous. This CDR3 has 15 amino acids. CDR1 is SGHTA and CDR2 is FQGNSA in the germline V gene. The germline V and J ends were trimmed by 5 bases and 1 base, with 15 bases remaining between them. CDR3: CASSPSWALSYEQYF. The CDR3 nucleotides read TGTGCCAGCAGCCCCAGCTGGGCTCTGTCCTACGAGCAGTACTTC.

The CDR3 nucleotides read TGTGCCAGCACCGGGCAGACCCATAGCAATCAGCCCCAGCATTTT. Residues: CASTGQTHSNQPQHF. The chain couples TRBV2 to TRBJ1-5, with D uncertain. The ends were cut back, 7 bases at V and 0 bases at J, with 13 bases in the middle. The CDR3 loop spans 15 amino acids. Germline V gene sequence: CDR1 SNHLY, CDR2 FYNNEI.

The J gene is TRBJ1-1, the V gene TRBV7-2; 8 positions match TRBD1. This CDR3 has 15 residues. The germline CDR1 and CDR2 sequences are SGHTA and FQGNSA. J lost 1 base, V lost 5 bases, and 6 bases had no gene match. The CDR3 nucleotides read TGTGCCAGCAGCACCAGGGGGCTTGGGAACACTGAAGCTTTCTTT. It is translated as CASSTRGLGNTEAFF. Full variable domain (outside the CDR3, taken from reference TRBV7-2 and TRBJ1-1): GAGVSQSPSNKVTEKGKDVELRCDPISGHTALYWYRQSLGQGLEFLIYFQGNSAPDKSGLPSDRFSAERTGGSVSTLTIQRTQQEDSAVYLCASSTRGLGNTEAFFGQGTRLTVV.

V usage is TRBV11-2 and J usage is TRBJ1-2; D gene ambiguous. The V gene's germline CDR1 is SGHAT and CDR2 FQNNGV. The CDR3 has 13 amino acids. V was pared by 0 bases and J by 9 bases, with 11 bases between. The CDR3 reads CASSLEPTGSYTF. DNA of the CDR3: TGTGCCAGCAGCTTAGAGCCAACTGGGAGCTACACCTTC. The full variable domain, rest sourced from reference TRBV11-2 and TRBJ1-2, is EAGVAQSPRYKIIEKRQSVAFWCNPISGHATLYWYQQILGQGPKLLIQFQNNGVVDDSQLPKDRFSAERLKGVDSTLKIQPAKLEDSAVYLCASSLEPTGSYTFGSGTRLTVV.

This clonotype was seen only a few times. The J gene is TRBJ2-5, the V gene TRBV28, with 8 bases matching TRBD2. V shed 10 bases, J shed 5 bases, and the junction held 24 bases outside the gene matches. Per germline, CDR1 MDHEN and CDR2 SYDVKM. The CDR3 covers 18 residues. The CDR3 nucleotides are TGTGCCACCACCACGGGGGGGCGAGCGCGGGGTGGTTTGGAGACCCAGTACTTC. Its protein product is CATTTGGRARGGLETQYF.

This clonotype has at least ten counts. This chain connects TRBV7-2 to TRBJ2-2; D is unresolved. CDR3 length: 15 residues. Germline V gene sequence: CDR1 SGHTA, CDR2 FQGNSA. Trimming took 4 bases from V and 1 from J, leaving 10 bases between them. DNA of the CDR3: TGTGCCAGCAGCTCCGTAGAGTGGAACACCGGGGAGCTGTTTTTT. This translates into CASSSVEWNTGELFF.

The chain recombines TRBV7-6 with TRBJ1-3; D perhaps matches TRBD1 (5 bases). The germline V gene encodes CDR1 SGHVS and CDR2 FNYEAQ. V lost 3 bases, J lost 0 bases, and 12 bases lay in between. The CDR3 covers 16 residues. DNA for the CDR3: TGTGCCAGCAGCTTTGGGACGTTCACCTCTGGAAACACCATATATTTT. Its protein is CASSFGTFTSGNTIYF.

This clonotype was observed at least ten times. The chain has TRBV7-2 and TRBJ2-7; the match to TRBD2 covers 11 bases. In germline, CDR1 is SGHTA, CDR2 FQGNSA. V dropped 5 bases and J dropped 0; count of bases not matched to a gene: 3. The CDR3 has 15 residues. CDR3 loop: CASSQLAGDSYEQYF. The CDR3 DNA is TGTGCCAGCAGCCAACTAGCGGGAGACTCCTACGAGCAGTACTTC.

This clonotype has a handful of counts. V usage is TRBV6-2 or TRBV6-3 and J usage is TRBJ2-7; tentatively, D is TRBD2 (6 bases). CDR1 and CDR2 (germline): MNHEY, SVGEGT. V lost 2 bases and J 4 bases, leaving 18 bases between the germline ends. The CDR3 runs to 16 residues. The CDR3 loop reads CASSYPSFRGDYEQYF. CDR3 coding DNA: TGTGCCAGCAGTTACCCCAGTTTCCGCGGGGATTACGAGCAGTACTTC.